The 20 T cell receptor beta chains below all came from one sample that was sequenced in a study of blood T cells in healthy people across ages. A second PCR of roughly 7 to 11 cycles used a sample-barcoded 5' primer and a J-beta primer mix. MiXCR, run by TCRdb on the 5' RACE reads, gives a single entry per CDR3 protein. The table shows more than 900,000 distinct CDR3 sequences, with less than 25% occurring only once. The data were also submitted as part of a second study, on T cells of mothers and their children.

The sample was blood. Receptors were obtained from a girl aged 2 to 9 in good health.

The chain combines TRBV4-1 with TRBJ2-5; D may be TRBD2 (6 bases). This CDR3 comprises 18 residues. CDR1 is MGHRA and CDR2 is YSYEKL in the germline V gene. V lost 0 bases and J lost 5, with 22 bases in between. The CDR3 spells CASSQEGRLISGLETQYF. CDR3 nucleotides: TGCGCCAGCAGCCAAGAGGGGCGACTAATTAGCGGATTGGAGACCCAGTACTTC.

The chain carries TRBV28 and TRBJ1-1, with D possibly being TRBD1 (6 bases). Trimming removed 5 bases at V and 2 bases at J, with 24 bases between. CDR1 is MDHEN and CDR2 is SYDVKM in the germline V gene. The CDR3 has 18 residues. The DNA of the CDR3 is TGTGCCAGCAGTGCCTATGGGACATGGGGGAATGGAAACACTGAAGCTTTCTTT. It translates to CASSAYGTWGNGNTEAFF.

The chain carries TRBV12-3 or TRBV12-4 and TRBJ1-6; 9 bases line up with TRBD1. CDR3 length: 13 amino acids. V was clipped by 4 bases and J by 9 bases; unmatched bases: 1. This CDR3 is CASSSGQGSPLHF. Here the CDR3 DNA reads TGTGCCAGCAGTTCGGGACAGGGTTCACCCCTCCACTTT.

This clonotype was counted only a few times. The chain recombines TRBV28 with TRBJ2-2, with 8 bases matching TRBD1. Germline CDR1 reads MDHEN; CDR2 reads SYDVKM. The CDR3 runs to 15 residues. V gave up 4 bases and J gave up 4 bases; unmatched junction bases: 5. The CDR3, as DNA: TGTGCCAGCAGTTCCGGGACAGGATCCACCGGGGAGCTGTTTTTT. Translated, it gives CASSSGTGSTGELFF. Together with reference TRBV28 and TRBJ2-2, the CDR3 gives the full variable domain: DVKVTQSSRYLVKRTGEKVFLECVQDMDHENMFWYRQDPGLGLRLIYFSYDVKMKEKGDIPEGYSVSREKKERFSLILESASTNQTSMYLCASSSGTGSTGELFFGEGSRLTVL.

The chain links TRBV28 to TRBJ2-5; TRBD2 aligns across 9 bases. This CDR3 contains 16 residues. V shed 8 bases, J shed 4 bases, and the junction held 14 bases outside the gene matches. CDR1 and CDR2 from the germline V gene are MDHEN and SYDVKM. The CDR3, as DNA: TGTGCCAGCGGCGGGACTAGCCCTCTCCAGATAGAGACCCAGTACTTC. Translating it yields CASGGTSPLQIETQYF.

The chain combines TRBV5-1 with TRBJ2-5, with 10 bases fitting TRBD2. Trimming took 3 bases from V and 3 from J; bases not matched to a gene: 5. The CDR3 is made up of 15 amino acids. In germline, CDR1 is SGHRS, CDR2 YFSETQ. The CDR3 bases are TGCGCCAGCAGCTACGGGCTAGCGGGAGAAGAGACCCAGTACTTC. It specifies CASSYGLAGEETQYF.

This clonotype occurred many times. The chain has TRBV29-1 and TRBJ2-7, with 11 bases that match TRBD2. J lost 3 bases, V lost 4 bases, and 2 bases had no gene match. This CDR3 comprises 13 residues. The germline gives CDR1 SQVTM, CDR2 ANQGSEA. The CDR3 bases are TGCAGCGTTGGAACTAGCGGGGGCTACGAGCAGTACTTC. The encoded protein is CSVGTSGGYEQYF.

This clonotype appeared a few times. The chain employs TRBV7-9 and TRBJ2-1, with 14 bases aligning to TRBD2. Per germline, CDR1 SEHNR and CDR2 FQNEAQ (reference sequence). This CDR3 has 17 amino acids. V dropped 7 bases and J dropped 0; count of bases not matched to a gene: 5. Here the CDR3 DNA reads TGTGCCAGCACCACCGGGACTAGCGGGAGCTCCTACAATGAGCAGTTCTTC. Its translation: CASTTGTSGSSYNEQFF. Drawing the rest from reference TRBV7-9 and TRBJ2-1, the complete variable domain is DTGVSQNPRHKITKRGQNVTFRCDPISEHNRLYWYRQTLGQGPEFLTYFQNEAQLEKSRLLSDRFSAERPKGSFSTLEIQRTEQGDSAMYLCASTTGTSGSSYNEQFFGPGTRLTVL.

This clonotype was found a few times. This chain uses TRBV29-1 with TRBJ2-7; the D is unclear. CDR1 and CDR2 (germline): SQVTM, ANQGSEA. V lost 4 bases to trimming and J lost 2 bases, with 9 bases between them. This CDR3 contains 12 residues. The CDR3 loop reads CSVVSITYEQYF. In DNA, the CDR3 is TGCAGCGTTGTTTCCATAACCTACGAGCAGTACTTC.

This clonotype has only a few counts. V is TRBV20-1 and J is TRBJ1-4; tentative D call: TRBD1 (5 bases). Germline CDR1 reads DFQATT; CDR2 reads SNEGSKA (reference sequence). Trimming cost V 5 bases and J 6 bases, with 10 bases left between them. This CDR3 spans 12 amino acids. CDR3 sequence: CSAWGEDEKLFF. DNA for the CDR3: TGCAGTGCTTGGGGGGAGGATGAAAAACTGTTTTTT.

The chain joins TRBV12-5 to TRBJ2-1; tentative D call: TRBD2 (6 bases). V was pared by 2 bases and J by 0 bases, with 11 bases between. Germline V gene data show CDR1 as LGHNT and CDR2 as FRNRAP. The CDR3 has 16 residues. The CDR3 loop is CASGLPRGSSYNEQFF. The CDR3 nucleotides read TGTGCTAGTGGTTTGCCTCGGGGGAGCTCCTACAATGAGCAGTTCTTC.

The CDR3 DNA reads TGTGCCAGCAGTTCCCCAGGGGGGCTATACGAGCAGTACTTC. Translated, it gives CASSSPGGLYEQYF. The chain joins TRBV28 to TRBJ2-5; D may be TRBD1 (7 bases). The end of the DNA aligns better with TRBJ2-7, so the J call may be wrong. The CDR3 has 14 amino acids. Germline V gives CDR1 MDHEN, CDR2 SYDVKM.

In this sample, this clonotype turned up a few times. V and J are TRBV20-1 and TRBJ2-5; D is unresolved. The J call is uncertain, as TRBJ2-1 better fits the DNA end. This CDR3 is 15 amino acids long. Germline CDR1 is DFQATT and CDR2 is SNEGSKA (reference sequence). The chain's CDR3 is CSARDMMLIGNEQFF. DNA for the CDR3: TGCAGTGCTAGAGATATGATGTTAATAGGCAATGAGCAGTTCTTC.

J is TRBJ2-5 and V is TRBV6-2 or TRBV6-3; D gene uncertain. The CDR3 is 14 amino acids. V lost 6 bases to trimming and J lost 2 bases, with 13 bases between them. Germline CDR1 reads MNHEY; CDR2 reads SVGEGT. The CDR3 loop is CASRSQSLQETQYF. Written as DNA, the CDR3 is TGTGCCAGCAGGTCACAGAGCCTTCAAGAGACCCAGTACTTC.

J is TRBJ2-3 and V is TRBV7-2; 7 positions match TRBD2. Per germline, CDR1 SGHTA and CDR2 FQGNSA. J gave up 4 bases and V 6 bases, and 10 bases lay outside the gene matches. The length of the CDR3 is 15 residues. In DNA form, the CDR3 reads TGTGCCAGCAGTCTAAGGGTGGGGGGGGCAGATACGCAGTATTTT. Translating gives CASSLRVGGADTQYF. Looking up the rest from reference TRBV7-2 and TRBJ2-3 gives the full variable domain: GAGVSQSPSNKVTEKGKDVELRCDPISGHTALYWYRQSLGQGLEFLIYFQGNSAPDKSGLPSDRFSAERTGGSVSTLTIQRTQQEDSAVYLCASSLRVGGADTQYFGPGTRLTVL.

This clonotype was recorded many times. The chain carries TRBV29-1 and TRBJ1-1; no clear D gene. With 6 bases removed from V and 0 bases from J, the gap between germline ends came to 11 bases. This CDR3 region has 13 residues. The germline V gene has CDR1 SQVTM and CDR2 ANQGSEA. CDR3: CSVARRMNTEAFF. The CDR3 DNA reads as TGCAGCGTGGCAAGGCGGATGAACACTGAAGCTTTCTTT. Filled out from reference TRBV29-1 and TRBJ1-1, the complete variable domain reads SAVISQKPSRDICQRGTSLTIQCQVDSQVTMMFWYRQQPGQSLTLIATANQGSEATYESGFVIDKFPISRPNLTFSTLTVSNMSPEDSSIYLCSVARRMNTEAFFGQGTRLTVV.

In DNA, the CDR3 is TGTGCCAGCAGTTTGGCGACAGATTGGACTGAAGCTTTCTTT. Its protein product is CASSLATDWTEAFF. V gene TRBV28 combines with J gene TRBJ1-1; TRBD1 is a possible D gene (5 bases). The CDR3 contains 14 residues. Germline CDR1 and CDR2: MDHEN and SYDVKM. Trimming took off 3 bases at V and 5 bases at J, with 13 bases between the two ends.

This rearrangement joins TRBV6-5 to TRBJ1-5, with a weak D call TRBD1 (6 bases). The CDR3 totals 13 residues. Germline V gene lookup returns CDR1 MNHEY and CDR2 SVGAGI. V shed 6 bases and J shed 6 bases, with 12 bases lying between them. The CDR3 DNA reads TGTGCCAGCAGATCCGACAGGAGTCAGCCCCAGCATTTT. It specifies CASRSDRSQPQHF.

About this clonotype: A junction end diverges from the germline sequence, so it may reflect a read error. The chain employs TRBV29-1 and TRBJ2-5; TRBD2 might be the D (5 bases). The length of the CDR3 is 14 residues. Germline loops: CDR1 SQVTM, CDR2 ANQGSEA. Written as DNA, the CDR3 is TGCAGCGTTGATTCACGGACGGAGGAAGAGACCCAGTGCTTC. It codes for CSVDSRTEEETQCF.

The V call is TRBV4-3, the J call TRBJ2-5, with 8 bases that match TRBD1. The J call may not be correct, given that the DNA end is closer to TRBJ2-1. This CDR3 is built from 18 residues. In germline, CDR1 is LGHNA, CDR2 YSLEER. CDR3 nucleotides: TGCGCCAGCAGCCAAGATCTCGGTATAGGACAGGGAGAAGATGAGCAGTTCTTC. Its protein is CASSQDLGIGQGEDEQFF.